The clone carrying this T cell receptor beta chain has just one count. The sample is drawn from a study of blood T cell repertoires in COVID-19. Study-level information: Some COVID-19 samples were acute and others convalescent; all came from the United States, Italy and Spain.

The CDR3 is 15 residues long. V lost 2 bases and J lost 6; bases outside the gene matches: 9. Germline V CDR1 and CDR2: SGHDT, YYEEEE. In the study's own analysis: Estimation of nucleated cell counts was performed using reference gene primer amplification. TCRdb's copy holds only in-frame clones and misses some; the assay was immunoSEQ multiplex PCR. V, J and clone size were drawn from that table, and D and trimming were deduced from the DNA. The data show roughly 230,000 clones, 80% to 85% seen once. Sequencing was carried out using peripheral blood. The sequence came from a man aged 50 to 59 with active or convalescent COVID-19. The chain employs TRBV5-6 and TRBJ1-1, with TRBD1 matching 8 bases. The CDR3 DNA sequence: TGTGCCAGCAGCTTCCGGACAGGGCGGGATGCTGAAGCTTTCTTT. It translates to CASSFRTGRDAEAFF. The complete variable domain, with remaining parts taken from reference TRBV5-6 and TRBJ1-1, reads DAGVTQSPTHLIKTRGQQVTLRCSPKSGHDTVSWYQQALGQGPQFIFQYYEEEERQRGNFPDRFSGHQFPNYSSELNVNALLLGDSALYLCASSFRTGRDAEAFFGQGTRLTVV.